The 29 T cell receptor beta chains presented below share a single source sample, sequenced in a study of T cells after yellow fever vaccination. TCRdb processed the 5' RACE reads anew with MiXCR; each CDR3 protein has one entry. The repertoire includes 140,000 to 150,000 distinct CDR3 sequences, just over 6.5% of them detected once, and about 0.61% sits in the top ten. The sequencing here drew on CD4+ T cells sorted from PBMCs, taken 10 days after the yellow fever booster vaccination. These receptors all come from a man aged 25-40 years who received the YFV17D yellow fever vaccine.

About this clonotype itself: A much larger clone differs by one base, so this may be a read error. The chain carries TRBV25-1 and TRBJ2-7, with a weak D call TRBD1 (5 bases). V shed 7 bases and J shed 6 bases, with 13 bases lying between them. This CDR3 has 12 residues. Per germline, CDR1 MGHDK and CDR2 SYGVNS. In DNA form, the CDR3 reads TGTGCCAGCATGCAGGGTGATAGCGAGCAGTACTTC. It translates to CASMQGDSEQYF.

This clonotype was recorded a few times. V is TRBV25-1 and J is TRBJ1-5; D gene unclear. The ends were cut back, 6 bases at V and 6 bases at J, with 12 bases in the middle. Per the germline V gene, CDR1 is MGHDK and CDR2 is SYGVNS. There are 13 residues in the CDR3. The DNA for the CDR3 is TGTGCCAGCAGAGGATCGGCGGTTCAGCCCCAGCATTTT. Translation gives CASRGSAVQPQHF.

This clonotype was found many times. The chain carries TRBV27 and TRBJ2-3, with no clear D. This CDR3 comprises 16 residues. Looked up from germline, CDR1 is MNHEY and CDR2 is SMNVEV (reference sequence). Trimming left V 3 bases short and J 0 bases short, with 13 bases between. CDR3 sequence reads: CASSLPGVISTDTQYF. The CDR3, as DNA: TGTGCCAGCAGTTTGCCGGGTGTCATTAGCACAGATACGCAGTATTTT.

This clonotype was picked up a small number of times. The chain links TRBV12-3 or TRBV12-4 to TRBJ2-7; D might be TRBD1 or TRBD2, each matching 5 bases. The V end lost 3 bases, the J end lost 6 bases, and 12 bases lay between the germline ends. The CDR3 is made up of 13 amino acids. CDR3 sequence reads: CASSFEGPAEQYF. In DNA form, the CDR3 reads TGTGCCAGCAGTTTCGAGGGGCCGGCCGAGCAGTACTTC.

This clonotype was detected ten times or more. The chain links TRBV5-5 to TRBJ2-5; a weak D match, TRBD1 (6 bases). The V gene's germline CDR1 is SGHKS and CDR2 YYEKEE (reference sequence). CDR3 length: 13 amino acids. V was cut by 3 bases and J by 4 bases, with 10 bases left in between. Here the CDR3 DNA reads TGTGCCAGCAGCTCACAGGGCCCAGAGACCCAGTACTTC. It translates to CASSSQGPETQYF.

This clonotype was detected ten times or more. V and J are TRBV30 and TRBJ2-7; D possibly corresponds to TRBD2 (6 bases). V lost 3 bases to trimming and J lost 0 bases, with 12 bases between them. CDR1 and CDR2 (germline): GTSNPN, SVGIG (reference sequence). The CDR3 extends over 14 amino acids. The CDR3 protein is CAWSGTSSSYEQYF. The CDR3 bases are TGTGCCTGGAGCGGGACTTCCTCCTCCTACGAGCAGTACTTC.

The chain carries TRBV12-5 and TRBJ1-5, with a possible D match to TRBD1 (5 bases). CDR3 length: 13 amino acids. Germline V gene lookup returns CDR1 LGHNT and CDR2 FRNRAP. Deletions cut 2 bases from V and 11 bases from J, with 13 bases between. CDR3 loop: CASGLNQGEAQHF. The CDR3, as DNA: TGTGCTAGTGGTTTGAACCAAGGGGAGGCCCAGCATTTT. Combining the CDR3 with reference TRBV12-5 and TRBJ1-5 gives the whole variable domain DARVTQTPRHKVTEMGQEVTMRCQPILGHNTVFWYRQTMMQGLELLAYFRNRAPLDDSGMPKDRFSAEMPDATLATLKIQPSEPRDSAVYFCASGLNQGEAQHFGDGTRLSIL.

This clonotype was found many times. The chain joins TRBV6-2 or TRBV6-3 to TRBJ2-7; the D gene is possibly TRBD1 (5 bases). CDR1 and CDR2 (germline): MNHEY, SVGEGT. V was pared by 2 bases and J by 3 bases, with 8 bases between. This CDR3 is built from 13 residues. CDR3 residues: CASSYDSVYEQYF. Here the CDR3 DNA reads TGTGCCAGCAGTTACGACAGTGTCTACGAGCAGTACTTC.

The sample holds many counts of this clonotype. The CDR3 spells CASSHRGEQYF. CDR3 bases: TGTGCCAGCAGCCACAGGGGTGAGCAGTACTTC. The chain employs TRBV3-1 and TRBJ2-7; a weak D match, TRBD1 (6 bases). Germline CDR1 is LGHDT and CDR2 is YNNKEL (reference sequence). The CDR3 is 11 amino acids. The V end was cut by 3 bases, the J end by 7 bases, with 7 bases between.

This clonotype was observed at least ten times. This chain links TRBV9 with TRBJ2-1, with D perhaps being TRBD1 or TRBD2 (5 bases each). This CDR3 has 17 residues. In germline, CDR1 is SGDLS, CDR2 YYNGEE. With 0 bases removed from V and 0 bases from J, the gap between germline ends came to 13 bases. The CDR3 sequence: CASSVGLAGSSYNEQFF. The CDR3 DNA is TGTGCCAGCAGCGTAGGGCTAGCAGGGAGCTCCTACAATGAGCAGTTCTTC.

This clonotype was counted many times. This chain joins TRBV5-1 and TRBJ2-7; 9 nucleotides align to TRBD2. The CDR3 is made up of 16 amino acids. Germline values: CDR1 SGHRS, CDR2 YFSETQ. Unmatched junction bases numbered 9, after V lost 4 bases and J lost 1 base. In nucleotides, the CDR3 is TGCGCCAGCAGCACCTGGGCTAGCGGGAAATCCTACGAGCAGTACTTC. Protein product: CASSTWASGKSYEQYF.

There are many counts of this clonotype. The genes are TRBV7-9 and TRBJ1-5, with D unclear. CDR1 is SEHNR, CDR2 FQNEAQ, per germline (reference sequence). Between the trimmed V and J ends, which lost 1 base and 0 bases, there was a span of 10 bases. There are 16 residues in the CDR3. CDR3 sequence reads: CASSLVTTDSNQPQHF. The CDR3 nucleotides read TGTGCCAGCAGCTTAGTAACGACTGATAGCAATCAGCCCCAGCATTTT.

This chain links TRBV5-4 with TRBJ2-5; D is possibly TRBD1 or TRBD2 (6 bases each). The V gene lost 6 bases and the J gene lost 5 bases, with 20 bases spanning the gap. From germline, CDR1 is SGHNT and CDR2 YYREEE (reference sequence). There are 15 residues in the CDR3. The CDR3 coding sequence is TGTGCCAGCAACCCCCGGCCCGGGGGCGCGGAGACCCAGTACTTC. This translates into CASNPRPGGAETQYF. The full variable domain, in which reference TRBV5-4 and TRBJ2-5 provide the parts outside the CDR3, is ETGVTQSPTHLIKTRGQQVTLRCSSQSGHNTVSWYQQALGQGPQFIFQYYREEENGRGNFPPRFSGLQFPNYSSELNVNALELDDSALYLCASNPRPGGAETQYFGPGTRLLVL.

This clonotype was recorded many times. This chain links TRBV18 with TRBJ2-2; D unresolved. CDR1 is KGHSH, CDR2 LQKENI, per germline. Trimming left V 1 base short and J 1 base short, with 4 bases between. The CDR3 has 14 amino acids. The CDR3: CASSPQRNTGELFF. The CDR3 nucleotides are TGTGCCAGCTCACCACAGAGGAACACCGGGGAGCTGTTTTTT.

This clonotype appeared many times. The CDR3 sequence: CSVGLGNTIYF. Written as DNA, the CDR3 is TGCAGCGTTGGCCTAGGAAACACCATATATTTT. The rearrangement uses TRBV29-1 and TRBJ1-3; D is uncertain. V lost 4 bases, J lost 4 bases, and 5 bases lay in between. Germline CDR1 SQVTM, CDR2 ANQGSEA. The CDR3 consists of 11 residues.

This clonotype was counted many times. The chain is built from TRBV20-1 and TRBJ2-1; weak D call: TRBD2 (6 bases). The germline CDR1 and CDR2 sequences are DFQATT and SNEGSKA (reference sequence). CDR3 length equals 12 residues. V was shortened by 3 bases and J by 10 bases, with 13 bases between the two germline ends. This CDR3 is CSASRLVREQFF. CDR3 in DNA: TGCAGTGCTAGTCGACTAGTCCGGGAGCAGTTCTTC.

The table lists this clonotype with many counts. This chain joins TRBV29-1 and TRBJ2-5; TRBD2 agrees at 13 bases. The CDR3 has 16 amino acids. The J segment lost 0 bases and the V segment lost 4 bases, leaving 5 bases of the junction unmatched. CDR1 is SQVTM, CDR2 ANQGSEA, per germline. CDR3 residues: CSVGGLAGKYQETQYF. The CDR3 region has the DNA TGCAGCGTTGGGGGACTAGCGGGAAAATACCAAGAGACCCAGTACTTC. Complete variable domain (other parts from reference TRBV29-1 and TRBJ2-5): SAVISQKPSRDICQRGTSLTIQCQVDSQVTMMFWYRQQPGQSLTLIATANQGSEATYESGFVIDKFPISRPNLTFSTLTVSNMSPEDSSIYLCSVGGLAGKYQETQYFGPGTRLLVL.

The sample holds many counts of this clonotype. The chain is built from TRBV5-8 and TRBJ2-7; D tentatively fits TRBD1 or TRBD2 (5 bases each). This CDR3 is built from 14 residues. CDR1 and CDR2 (germline): SGHTS, YDEGEE. Trimming removed 4 bases at V and 2 bases at J, with 13 bases between. The CDR3 DNA reads as TGTGCCAGCAGCCTCCGGGGCGGTCCCTACGAGCAGTACTTC. Translated: CASSLRGGPYEQYF.

There are many counts of this clonotype. This sequence joins TRBV5-1 and TRBJ2-1, with D unresolved. Germline values: CDR1 SGHRS, CDR2 YFSETQ. CDR3 length equals 13 residues. Deletions cut 0 bases from V and 5 bases from J, with 6 bases between. This CDR3 is CASSLGQHNEQFF. The CDR3 DNA sequence: TGCGCCAGCAGCTTGGGACAACACAATGAGCAGTTCTTC.

This chain joins TRBV4-3 and TRBJ1-2, with 8 bases fitting TRBD1. The V gene's germline CDR1 is LGHNA and CDR2 YSLEER. Germline trimming cut 5 bases from V and 3 bases from J; bases unmatched to any gene: 5. This CDR3 has 14 residues. This chain's CDR3 is CASSGQGADYGYTF. The CDR3 DNA is TGCGCCAGCAGCGGGCAGGGGGCGGACTATGGCTACACCTTC.

Notes on this clonotype: This may stem from a read error, because a much larger clone lies one nucleotide away. V and J are TRBV30 and TRBJ1-1; D is ambiguous. There are 14 residues in the CDR3. The V gene's germline CDR1 is GTSNPN and CDR2 SVGIG (reference sequence). V shed 7 bases and J shed 5 bases, with 20 bases lying between them. As DNA, the CDR3 is TGTGCCTCCCCCCGGCCCGGCTCCCAGACTGAAGCTTTCTTT. Translating it yields CASPRPGSQTEAFF.

This clonotype was seen many times. Germline is not matched at one junction end, which may reflect a read error. The chain is built from TRBV3-1 and TRBJ1-5; weak D call: TRBD1 (6 bases). Germline CDR1 reads LGHDT; CDR2 reads YNNKEL (reference sequence). The CDR3 contains 14 residues. The CDR3 region has the DNA TGTGCCAGCACCCAAGGGGGGACCAATCAGCCCCAGCATTTT. This codes for CASTQGGTNQPQHF.

This clonotype was observed at least ten times. The CDR3: CASTPGGVAYEQYF. As DNA, the CDR3 is TGCGCCAGCACCCCGGGTGGGGTCGCCTACGAGCAGTACTTC. The J gene is TRBJ2-7, the V gene TRBV5-1, with unresolved D. The CDR3 is made up of 14 amino acids. Germline assignment: CDR1 SGHRS and CDR2 YFSETQ. V was shortened by 6 bases and J by 2 bases, with 15 bases between the two germline ends.

This clonotype was seen many times. This chain connects TRBV9 to TRBJ2-5, with 9 bases identical to TRBD2. The germline CDR1 and CDR2 sequences are SGDLS and YYNGEE. CDR3 length: 16 amino acids. Trimming cost V 0 bases and J 3 bases; bases outside gene matches: 6. The chain's CDR3 is CASSVGLAGFEETQYF. The CDR3 DNA is TGTGCCAGCAGCGTAGGTCTAGCGGGGTTCGAAGAGACCCAGTACTTC.

There are many counts of this clonotype. The junction and the germline gene differ at one end; a read error may be behind it. The chain carries TRBV12-3 or TRBV12-4 and TRBJ2-2; D is perhaps TRBD2 (5 bases). This CDR3 is 14 amino acids long. The CDR3 region is CASSLAASSGELFF. In DNA form, the CDR3 reads TGTGCCAGCAGTCTAGCAGCGAGTTCCGGGGAGCTGTTTTTT.

In regard to this clonotype: This may be a read error: a much more frequent sequence differs by one nucleotide. The rearrangement joins TRBV20-1 to TRBJ2-1; 10 positions match TRBD2. The V gene's germline CDR1 is DFQATT and CDR2 SNEGSKA (reference sequence). CDR3 length: 15 amino acids. The CDR3 region is CTASPTSGNFWVQFF. Here the CDR3 DNA reads TGCACTGCTAGTCCCACTAGCGGGAATTTTTGGGTGCAGTTCTTC.

The sample holds many counts of this clonotype. The chain couples TRBV19 to TRBJ2-1, with D maybe TRBD1 (6 bases). Germline V gene lookup returns CDR1 LNHDA and CDR2 SQIVND (reference sequence). Trimming removed 10 bases from V and 5 bases from J, with 18 bases in between. The CDR3 is 14 residues long. DNA for the CDR3: TGTGCCACGAGGGGGAACTGGCTCAACAATGAGCAGTTCTTC. Residues: CATRGNWLNNEQFF.

This chain links TRBV9 with TRBJ1-2; TRBD1 aligns across 8 bases. CDR3 size: 13 residues. The J segment lost 7 bases and the V segment lost 2 bases, leaving 4 bases of the junction unmatched. Per germline, CDR1 SGDLS and CDR2 YYNGEE. The CDR3 region is CASSVPGGGGYTF. CDR3 bases: TGTGCCAGCAGCGTTCCAGGGGGCGGTGGCTACACCTTC.

This clonotype came up many times. The chain combines TRBV4-2 with TRBJ2-1; the D call may be TRBD1 or TRBD2 (5 bases each). The CDR3 totals 18 residues. V dropped 3 bases and J dropped 0 bases, with 18 bases sitting between them. Germline CDR1 reads LGHNA; CDR2 reads YNFKEQ. The CDR3 nucleotides are TGTGCCAGCAGCCACGGGGCGGAGCGCGACCCCTCCTACAATGAGCAGTTCTTC. Amino acid sequence: CASSHGAERDPSYNEQFF.